These 23 T cell receptor beta chains were sequenced from one sample in a study of T cells in women clearing cervical HPV infection. The repertoire was sequenced with immunoSEQ multiplex PCR; TCRdb's copy has only in-frame clones and lacks some. The sample table includes under 50,000 clones. Sequenced material: blood buffy coat. The receptors here all came from a woman aged 18-70 years with a cervical HPV16 infection that either progressed to CIN3+ or cleared (not recorded which).

In regard to this clone: With the read ending 3 residues before the CDR3 end, the germline J gene is used to fill in that end. This chain joins TRBV5-4 and TRBJ2-1, with D unclear. V was shortened by 5 bases and J by 0 bases, with 12 bases between the two germline ends. Germline V gene data show CDR1 as SGHNT and CDR2 as YYREEE (reference sequence). There are 15 residues in the CDR3. This chain's CDR3 is CASRLTHSSYNEQFF. The CDR3 bases that were read are TGTGCCAGCAGGTTGACTCATAGCTCCTACAATGAG.

Notes on this clone: The read stops 3 residues short of the end of the CDR3; the missing end is completed from the germline J gene. The chain uses TRBV30 and TRBJ1-1; no firm D call. V lost 2 bases, J lost 4 bases, and 8 bases lay in between. Germline lookup yields CDR1 GTSNPN and CDR2 SVGIG (reference sequence). The CDR3 is 12 residues long. The CDR3 here is CAWSQVTTEAFF. The DNA read from the CDR3 is TGTGCCTGGAGTCAGGTTACCACTGAA. Variable domain in full (rest from reference TRBV30 and TRBJ1-1): SQTIHQWPATLVQPVGSPLSLECTVEGTSNPNLYWYRQAAGRGLQLLFYSVGIGQISSEVPQNLSASRPQDRQFILSSKKLLLSDSGFYLCAWSQVTTEAFFGQGTRLTVV.

Of note for this clone: The CDR3 goes on 3 residues after the read ends, and that part is filled in from the germline J gene. The rearrangement uses TRBV20-1 and TRBJ2-3; maybe TRBD1 (6 bases). Trimming cost V 4 bases and J 4 bases, with 21 bases left between them. In germline, CDR1 is DFQATT, CDR2 SNEGSKA (reference sequence). This CDR3 region has 16 residues. This chain's CDR3 is CSAKIWRAKGADTQYF. The part of the CDR3 DNA that was read is TGCAGTGCTAAAATCTGGCGGGCTAAGGGGGCAGATACG.

On this clone: The read terminates 3 residues before the CDR3 end, so the remaining end is supplied by the germline J gene. This rearrangement joins TRBV19 to TRBJ2-3; no clear D gene. V lost 8 bases, J lost 7 bases, and 10 bases lay in between. The germline CDR1 and CDR2 sequences are LNHDA and SQIVND (reference sequence). This CDR3 is built from 11 residues. CDR3 bases read: TGTGCCAGTGGCCCTGCAAATACG. The encoded protein is CASGPANT. The complete CDR3 reads CASGPANTQYF. Full variable domain (rest looked up from reference TRBV19 and TRBJ2-3): DGGITQSPKYLFRKEGQNVTLSCEQNLNHDAMYWYRQDPGQGLRLIYYSQIVNDFQKGDIAEGYSVSREKKESFPLTVTSAQKNPTAFYLCASGPANTQYFGPGTRLTVL.

Comments on this clone: The CDR3 end is not reached by the read, which stops 3 residues before it; the germline J gene fills it in. J is TRBJ1-1 and V is TRBV29-1, with D uncertain. V gave up 3 bases and J gave up 0 bases, with 14 bases separating them. This CDR3 has 15 amino acids. Germline V gene lookup returns CDR1 SQVTM and CDR2 ANQGSEA. The covered CDR3 bases are TGCAGCGTTGATGGCGGCAGAGGCATGAACACTGAA. Translation gives CSVDGGRGMNTE. In full, the CDR3 reads CSVDGGRGMNTEAFF.

In the case of this clone: The read is 3 residues too short to cover the CDR3 end, so that end is filled in from the germline J gene. The chain links TRBV30 to TRBJ2-5; D uncertain. The germline gives CDR1 GTSNPN, CDR2 SVGIG (reference sequence). Between the trimmed V and J ends, which lost 0 bases and 1 base, there was a span of 15 bases. The CDR3 has 16 residues. CDR3 DNA, as far as it was read: TGTGCCTGGAGTGTGCCAGGCCCTCTCCGCCAAGAGACC. This sequence encodes CAWSVPGPLRQET. The CDR3 in full is CAWSVPGPLRQETQYF.

About this clone: The sequence runs out 3 residues before the end of the CDR3; the remainder is reconstructed from the germline J gene. This chain uses TRBV23-1 with TRBJ2-7; 9 bases are a match to TRBD1. TRBV23-1 is an ORF for which the function is uncertain. After removal of 2 bases from V and 3 bases from J, the junction contained 5 bases not matched to a gene. This CDR3 comprises 15 residues. The CDR3 bases that were read are TGCGCCAGCAGTCAAGGACAGGGGAAAAGCTACGAG. It encodes CASSQGQGKSYE. In full, the CDR3 reads CASSQGQGKSYEQYF.

CDR3: CASSLTSTDTQYF. Partial CDR3 DNA: TGTGCCAGCAGCCTAACTAGCACAGATACG. The rearrangement uses TRBV4-2 and TRBJ2-3; no clear D. The observed sequence ends 3 residues before the CDR3 terminus, with the missing tail filled in from the germline J gene. Trimming left V 4 bases short and J 0 bases short, with 5 bases between. Germline V CDR1 and CDR2: LGHNA, YNFKEQ. CDR3 length equals 13 residues.

A remark on this clone: Read data end 3 residues before the CDR3 end; the end is taken from the germline J gene. The V gene is TRBV6-1, the J gene TRBJ2-5; maybe TRBD1 (6 bases). Germline CDR1 reads MNHNS; CDR2 reads SASEGT. The V gene lost 4 bases and the J gene lost 4 bases, with 13 bases spanning the gap. The CDR3 spans 14 residues. This chain's CDR3 is CASSAPGVGETQYF. The DNA read from the CDR3 is TGTGCCAGCAGTGCCCCAGGGGTGGGAGAGACC.

In regard to this clone: The missing CDR3 end, 3 residues past where the read stops, is filled in from the germline J gene. This rearrangement joins TRBV5-1 to TRBJ2-7; 8 bases match TRBD1. The V and J ends lost 7 bases and 5 bases, in that order; junction bases with no gene match: 8. CDR1 and CDR2 (germline): SGHRS, YFSETQ. CDR3 size: 13 residues. CDR3 DNA (partial): TGCGCCAGCGGGGACAGGCCTTTGGACGAG. The encoded protein is CASGDRPLDE. The whole CDR3 sequence reads CASGDRPLDEQYF.

Details on this clone: The read ends 3 residues early relative to the CDR3; the germline J gene fills the gap. The chain has TRBV19 and TRBJ1-2, with a weak D call TRBD1 (5 bases). CDR1 LNHDA and CDR2 SQIVND come from the germline V gene (reference sequence). This CDR3 spans 13 amino acids. CDR3 bases read: TGTGCCAGTAGTATCAGGGAATCCTACGAC. This sequence encodes CASSIRESYD. The full CDR3 protein reads CASSIRESYDYTF.

Of note for this clone: The DNA ends 3 residues before the CDR3 does, and the rest of the CDR3 is filled in from the germline J gene. The rearrangement links TRBV5-4 to TRBJ1-6, with TRBD1 identical over 7 bases. Germline V gene sequence: CDR1 SGHNT, CDR2 YYREEE (reference sequence). The CDR3 is made up of 13 amino acids. V lost 4 bases to trimming and J lost 11 bases; unmatched junction nucleotides: 6. The chain's CDR3 is CASSPTGDPPLHF. CDR3 DNA, as far as it was read: TGTGCCAGCAGCCCCACAGGGGATCCACCC. Using reference TRBV5-4 and TRBJ1-6 for the parts outside the CDR3, the full variable domain is ETGVTQSPTHLIKTRGQQVTLRCSSQSGHNTVSWYQQALGQGPQFIFQYYREEENGRGNFPPRFSGLQFPNYSSELNVNALELDDSALYLCASSPTGDPPLHFGNGTRLTVT.

To note about this clone: From the germline J gene comes the end of the CDR3, since the read stops 3 residues before it. The J gene is TRBJ2-3, the V gene TRBV7-3; TRBD1 agrees at 7 bases. Per the germline V gene, CDR1 is SGHTA and CDR2 is FQGTGA. This CDR3 contains 13 residues. Partial CDR3 DNA: TGTGCCAGCAGCCGGACAGGCCAAGAGACG. Its translation: CASSRTGQET. The entire CDR3 protein is CASSRTGQETQYF. Full variable domain (rest looked up from reference TRBV7-3 and TRBJ2-3): GAGVSQTPSNKVTEKGKYVELRCDPISGHTALYWYRQSLGQGPEFLIYFQGTGAADDSGLPNDRFFAVRPEGSVSTLKIQRTERGDSAVYLCASSRTGQETQYFGPGTRLTVL.

Points on this clone: The CDR3 end falls 3 residues outside the read, so it is completed with the germline J gene. This rearrangement joins TRBV7-6 to TRBJ2-3; the D gene is possibly TRBD1 (6 bases). The CDR3 covers 16 residues. The germline V gene encodes CDR1 SGHVS and CDR2 FNYEAQ. The part of the CDR3 DNA that was read is TGTGCCAGCAGCTTAGATGTGTCAGGGGCGGGTCAGCCG. This encodes CASSLDVSGAGQP. The entire CDR3 protein reads CASSLDVSGAGQPQYF.

By frequency, this clone is large. The read ends 3 residues shy of where the CDR3 ends; the end is completed using the germline J gene. This sample also contains other DNA sequences that code for the same CDR3. V and J are TRBV20-1 and TRBJ1-1, with D tentatively TRBD1 (5 bases). Trimming cost V 4 bases and J 1 base, with 7 bases left between them. Germline-derived CDR1 and CDR2 are DFQATT and SNEGSKA (reference sequence). The CDR3 runs 12 residues. The CDR3 DNA, read in part, is TGCAGTGCTATAAGGGGGAACACTGAA. Amino acid sequence: CSAIRGNTE. The full CDR3 protein is CSAIRGNTEAFF.

Points on this clone: The read gets to within 3 residues of the CDR3 end, and the germline J gene fills in the rest. The rearrangement links TRBV7-2 to TRBJ2-2; perhaps TRBD1 as D (6 bases). V dropped 2 bases and J dropped 4 bases, with 11 bases sitting between them. This CDR3 contains 15 residues. Germline values: CDR1 SGHTA, CDR2 FQGNSA. The covered CDR3 bases are TGTGCCAGCAGCTTACCCAGGGGCTTCACCGGGGAG. This codes for CASSLPRGFTGE. The CDR3 as a whole reads CASSLPRGFTGELFF. The full variable domain, with the rest looked up from reference TRBV7-2 and TRBJ2-2, is GAGVSQSPSNKVTEKGKDVELRCDPISGHTALYWYRQSLGQGLEFLIYFQGNSAPDKSGLPSDRFSAERTGGSVSTLTIQRTQQEDSAVYLCASSLPRGFTGELFFGEGSRLTVL.

Concerning this clone itself: Read data end 3 residues before the CDR3 end; the end is taken from the germline J gene. The genes are TRBV5-1 and TRBJ1-4; 7 positions agree with TRBD1. CDR3 length equals 14 residues. Germline loops: CDR1 SGHRS, CDR2 YFSETQ. CDR3 DNA, as far as it was read: TGCGCCAGCAGCTTGCAGGGGGGTAATTCACCA. It encodes CASSLQGGNSP. The complete CDR3 sequence is CASSLQGGNSPLFF.

Regarding this clone: The read gets to within 3 residues of the CDR3 end, and the germline J gene fills in the rest. The chain employs TRBV5-4 and TRBJ1-4, with D perhaps matching TRBD1 (5 bases). The CDR3 is 14 amino acids. Trimming cost V 4 bases and J 1 base, with 8 bases left between them. Per the germline V gene, CDR1 is SGHNT and CDR2 is YYREEE (reference sequence). CDR3 sequence: CASSPQGTNEKLFF. Partial CDR3 DNA: TGTGCCAGCAGCCCCCAGGGAACTAATGAAAAA.

This chain's CDR3 is CASKGGYEQYF. CDR3 DNA, as far as it was read: TGTGCCAGCAAAGGTGGCTACGAG. The chain recombines TRBV2 with TRBJ2-7, with D uncertain. The read stops 3 residues short of the end of the CDR3; the missing end is completed from the germline J gene. Trimming removed 7 bases at V and 3 bases at J, with 7 bases between. The germline gives CDR1 SNHLY, CDR2 FYNNEI. The CDR3 loop spans 11 amino acids.

For this clone: The read halts 3 residues ahead of the CDR3 end, with the missing end drawn from the germline J gene. This rearrangement joins TRBV2 to TRBJ2-2; a possible D gene is TRBD2 (5 bases). The length of the CDR3 is 12 residues. Trimming took 7 bases from V and 7 from J, leaving 10 bases between them. Germline V gene sequence: CDR1 SNHLY, CDR2 FYNNEI. CDR3 protein: CASNPEGGELFF. The sequenced CDR3 bases are TGTGCCAGCAACCCCGAGGGCGGGGAG.

Concerning this clone itself: The DNA ends 3 residues before the CDR3 does, and the rest of the CDR3 is filled in from the germline J gene. The V and J genes are TRBV30 and TRBJ2-7, with a possible D match to TRBD1 (6 bases). The CDR3 runs to 11 residues. V gave up 6 bases and J gave up 3 bases, with 9 bases separating them. Germline-derived CDR1 and CDR2 are GTSNPN and SVGIG (reference sequence). CDR3 DNA (partial): TGTGCCTGCAGGACAGTCTACGAG. Protein sequence: CACRTVYE. The CDR3 as a whole reads CACRTVYEQYF.

About this clone: The missing CDR3 end, 3 residues past where the read stops, is filled in from the germline J gene. The rearrangement joins TRBV7-8 to TRBJ2-3, with no clear D. CDR1 is SGHVS and CDR2 is FQNEAQ in the germline V gene. CDR3 size: 15 residues. The CDR3 is CASSLVGGANQPQYF. CDR3 DNA (partial): TGTGCCAGCAGCTTAGTTGGCGGCGCTAATCAGCCG.

For this clone: The read comes to an end 3 residues before the CDR3 does, leaving the germline J gene to fill in the end. The chain couples TRBV5-1 to TRBJ2-3; D remains ambiguous. Looked up from germline, CDR1 is SGHRS and CDR2 is YFSETQ. The CDR3 covers 17 residues. V lost 0 bases and J lost 1, with 15 bases in between. The CDR3 sequence: CASSLAGMTIGTDTQYF. The CDR3 DNA, read in part, is TGCGCCAGCAGCTTGGCTGGTATGACAATAGGCACAGATACG.